This entry describes one T cell receptor (beta chain). Germline CDR1 reads WNHNN; CDR2 reads SYGVQD (reference sequence). This CDR3 has 15 residues. V was shortened by 4 bases and J by 7 bases, with 17 bases between the two germline ends. The data stem from a study of shared clonotypes between healthy human individuals. Libraries were prepared by immunoSEQ multiplex PCR; TCRdb keeps only in-frame clonotypes and omits some of them. Of millions of clones in the sample, about 92% are singletons; the top ten hold 0.39%. The rearrangement links TRBV10-1 to TRBJ2-1; D tentatively reads TRBD1 or TRBD2 (5 bases each). The sequenced sample consisted of naive CD4+ T cells from PBMCs. The subset was: CD45RA+ positively selected. This sequence originates from a man aged 18 to 35 in good health. Some clones in this sample may be carry-over from other donors' samples. This CDR3 is CASSVGPREGNEQFF. CDR3 sequence (DNA): TGCGCCAGCAGTGTTGGACCTCGCGAGGGGAATGAGCAGTTCTTC.